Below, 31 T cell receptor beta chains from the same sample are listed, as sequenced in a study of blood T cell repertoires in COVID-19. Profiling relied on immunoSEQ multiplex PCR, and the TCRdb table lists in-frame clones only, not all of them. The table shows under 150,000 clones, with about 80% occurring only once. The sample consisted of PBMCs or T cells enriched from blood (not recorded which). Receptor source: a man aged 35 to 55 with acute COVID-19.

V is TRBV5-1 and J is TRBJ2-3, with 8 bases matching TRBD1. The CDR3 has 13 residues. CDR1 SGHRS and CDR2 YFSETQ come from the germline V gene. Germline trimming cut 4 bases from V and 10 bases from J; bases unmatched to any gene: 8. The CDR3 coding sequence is TGCGCCAGCAGCACTGGACAGGGCGCGGCGCAGTATTTT. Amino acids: CASSTGQGAAQYF.

The DNA of the CDR3 is TGTGCCACCCGCCTCCGGGACACAGCCTACGAGCAGTACTTC. Translating gives CATRLRDTAYEQYF. The chain has TRBV10-3 and TRBJ2-7; D possibly corresponds to TRBD1 (6 bases). Trimming left V 10 bases short and J 2 bases short, with 18 bases between. Per germline, CDR1 ENHRY and CDR2 SYGVKD. This CDR3 comprises 14 residues.

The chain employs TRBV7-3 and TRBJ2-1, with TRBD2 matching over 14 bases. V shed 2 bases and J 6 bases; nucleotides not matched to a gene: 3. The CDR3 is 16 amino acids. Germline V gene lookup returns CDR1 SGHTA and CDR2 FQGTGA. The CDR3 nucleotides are TGTGCCAGCAGCTTAGCCGGGACTAGCGGGAGCAATGAGCAGTTCTTC. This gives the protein CASSLAGTSGSNEQFF.

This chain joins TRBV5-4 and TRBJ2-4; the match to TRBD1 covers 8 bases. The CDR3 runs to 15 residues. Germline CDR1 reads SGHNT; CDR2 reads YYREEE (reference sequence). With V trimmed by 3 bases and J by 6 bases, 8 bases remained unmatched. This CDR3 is CASSSDRAEGNIQYF. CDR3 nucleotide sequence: TGTGCCAGCAGCTCGGACAGGGCCGAAGGAAACATTCAGTACTTC.

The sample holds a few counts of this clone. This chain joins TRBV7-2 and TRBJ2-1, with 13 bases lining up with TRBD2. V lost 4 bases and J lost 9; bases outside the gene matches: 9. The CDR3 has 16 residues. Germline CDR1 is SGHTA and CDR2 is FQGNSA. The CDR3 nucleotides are TGTGCCAGCAGCTCCCCGGGACTAGCGGGGAGGAGTGAGCAGTTCTTC. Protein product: CASSSPGLAGRSEQFF.

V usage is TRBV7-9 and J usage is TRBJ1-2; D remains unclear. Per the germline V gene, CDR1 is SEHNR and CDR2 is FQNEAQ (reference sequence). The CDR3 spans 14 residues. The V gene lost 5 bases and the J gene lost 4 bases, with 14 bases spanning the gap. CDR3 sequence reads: CASSTPEVRYGYTF. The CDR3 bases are TGTGCCAGCAGCACTCCGGAGGTCCGCTATGGCTACACCTTC. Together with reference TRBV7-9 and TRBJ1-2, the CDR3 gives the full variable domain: DTGVSQNPRHKITKRGQNVTFRCDPISEHNRLYWYRQTLGQGPEFLTYFQNEAQLEKSRLLSDRFSAERPKGSFSTLEIQRTEQGDSAMYLCASSTPEVRYGYTFGSGTRLTVV.

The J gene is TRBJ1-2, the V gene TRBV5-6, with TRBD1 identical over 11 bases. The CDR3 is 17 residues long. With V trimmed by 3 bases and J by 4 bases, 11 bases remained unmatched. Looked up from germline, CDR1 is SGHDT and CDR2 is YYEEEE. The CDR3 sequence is CASSSWTGGPPSYGYTF. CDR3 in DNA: TGTGCCAGCAGCTCGTGGACAGGGGGCCCCCCCTCCTATGGCTACACCTTC.

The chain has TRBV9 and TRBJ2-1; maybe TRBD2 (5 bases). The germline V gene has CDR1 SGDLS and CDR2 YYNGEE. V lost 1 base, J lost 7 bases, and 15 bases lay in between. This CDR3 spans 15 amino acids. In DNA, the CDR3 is TGTGCCAGCAGCGTATGGAGCGGTCCGGAGAATGAGCAGTTCTTC. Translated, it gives CASSVWSGPENEQFF.

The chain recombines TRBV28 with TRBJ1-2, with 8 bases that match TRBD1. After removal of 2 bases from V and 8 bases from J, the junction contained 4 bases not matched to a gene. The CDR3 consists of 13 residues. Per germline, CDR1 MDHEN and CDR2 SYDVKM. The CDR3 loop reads CASSLQGARGYTF. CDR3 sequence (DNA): TGTGCCAGCAGTTTACAGGGGGCGCGAGGCTACACCTTC.

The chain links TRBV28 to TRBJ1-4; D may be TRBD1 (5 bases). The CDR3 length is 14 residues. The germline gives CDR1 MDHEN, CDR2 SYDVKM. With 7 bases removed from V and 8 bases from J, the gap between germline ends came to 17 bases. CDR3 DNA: TGTGCCAGCATCCCGGGACCGGAGGGGGAAAAACTGTTTTTT. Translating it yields CASIPGPEGEKLFF.

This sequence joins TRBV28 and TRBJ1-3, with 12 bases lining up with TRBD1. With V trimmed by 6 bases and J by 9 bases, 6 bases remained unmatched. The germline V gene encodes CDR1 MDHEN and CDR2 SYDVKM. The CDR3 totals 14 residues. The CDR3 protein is CASRPGQGAVTIYF. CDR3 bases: TGTGCCAGCAGGCCGGGACAGGGGGCTGTCACCATATATTTT.

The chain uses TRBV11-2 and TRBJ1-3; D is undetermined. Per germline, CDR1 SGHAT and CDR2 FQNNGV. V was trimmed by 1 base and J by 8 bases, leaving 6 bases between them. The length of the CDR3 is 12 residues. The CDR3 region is CASSLAADTIYF. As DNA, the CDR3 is TGTGCCAGCAGCTTAGCGGCGGACACCATATATTTT. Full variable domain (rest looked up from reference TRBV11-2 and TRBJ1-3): EAGVAQSPRYKIIEKRQSVAFWCNPISGHATLYWYQQILGQGPKLLIQFQNNGVVDDSQLPKDRFSAERLKGVDSTLKIQPAKLEDSAVYLCASSLAADTIYFGEGSWLTVV.

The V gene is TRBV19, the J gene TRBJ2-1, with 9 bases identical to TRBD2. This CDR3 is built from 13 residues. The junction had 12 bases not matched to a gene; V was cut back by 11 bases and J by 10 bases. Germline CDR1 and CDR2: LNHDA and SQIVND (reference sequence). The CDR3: CAAGGVPAREQFF. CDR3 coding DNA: TGTGCCGCGGGAGGGGTGCCGGCGAGGGAGCAGTTCTTC.

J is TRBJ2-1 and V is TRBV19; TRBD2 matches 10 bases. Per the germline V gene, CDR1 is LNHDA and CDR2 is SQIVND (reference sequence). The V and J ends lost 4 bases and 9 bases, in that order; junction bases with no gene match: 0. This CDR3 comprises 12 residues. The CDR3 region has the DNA TGTGCCAGTAGTACTAGCGGGGGTGAGCAGTTCTTC. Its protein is CASSTSGGEQFF. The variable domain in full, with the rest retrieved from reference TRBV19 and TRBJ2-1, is DGGITQSPKYLFRKEGQNVTLSCEQNLNHDAMYWYRQDPGQGLRLIYYSQIVNDFQKGDIAEGYSVSREKKESFPLTVTSAQKNPTAFYLCASSTSGGEQFFGPGTRLTVL.

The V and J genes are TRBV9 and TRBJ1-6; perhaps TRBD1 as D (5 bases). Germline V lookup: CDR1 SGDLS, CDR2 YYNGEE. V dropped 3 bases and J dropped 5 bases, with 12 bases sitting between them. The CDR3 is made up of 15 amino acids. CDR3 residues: CASSASPGDNSPLHF. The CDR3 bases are TGTGCCAGCAGCGCCTCCCCGGGGGATAATTCACCCCTCCACTTT.

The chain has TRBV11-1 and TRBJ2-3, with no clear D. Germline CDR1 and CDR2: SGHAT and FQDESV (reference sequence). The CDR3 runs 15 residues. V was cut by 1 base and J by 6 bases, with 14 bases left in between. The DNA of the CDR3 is TGTGCCAGCAGCTTAGAACAGCCCTATATGGATACGCAGTATTTT. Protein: CASSLEQPYMDTQYF.

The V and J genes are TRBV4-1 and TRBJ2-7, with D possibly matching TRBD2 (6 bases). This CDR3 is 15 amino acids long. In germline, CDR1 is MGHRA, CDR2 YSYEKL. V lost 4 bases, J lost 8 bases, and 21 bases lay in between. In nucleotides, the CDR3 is TGCGCCAGCAGCCTTACGGTGGAGGGAGGCCCCCAGCAGTACTTC. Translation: CASSLTVEGGPQQYF.

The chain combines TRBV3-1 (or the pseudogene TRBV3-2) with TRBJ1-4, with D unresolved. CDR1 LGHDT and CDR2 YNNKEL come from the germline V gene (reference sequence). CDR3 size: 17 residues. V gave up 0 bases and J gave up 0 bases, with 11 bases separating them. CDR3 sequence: CASSQEVERATNEKLFF. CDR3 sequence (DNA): TGTGCCAGCAGCCAAGAGGTGGAACGGGCAACTAATGAAAAACTGTTTTTT.

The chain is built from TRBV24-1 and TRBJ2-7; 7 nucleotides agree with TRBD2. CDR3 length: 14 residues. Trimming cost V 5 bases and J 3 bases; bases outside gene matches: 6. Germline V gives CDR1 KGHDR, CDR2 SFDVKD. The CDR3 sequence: CATSVASGNYEQYF. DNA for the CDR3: TGTGCCACCAGTGTAGCTAGCGGCAACTACGAGCAGTACTTC.

DNA of the CDR3: TGTGCCAGCAGCCAAAGGGACAGGGCGTCCTACGAGCAGTACTTC. As protein: CASSQRDRASYEQYF. V gene TRBV3-1 (or the pseudogene TRBV3-2) combines with J gene TRBJ2-7; 9 bases line up with TRBD1. The CDR3 length is 15 residues. The V and J ends lost 2 bases and 1 base, in that order; junction bases with no gene match: 3. Germline CDR1 is LGHDT and CDR2 is YNNKEL (reference sequence).

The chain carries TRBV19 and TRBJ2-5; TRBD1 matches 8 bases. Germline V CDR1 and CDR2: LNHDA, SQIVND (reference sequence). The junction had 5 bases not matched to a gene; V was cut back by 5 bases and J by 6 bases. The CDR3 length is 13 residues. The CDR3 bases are TGTGCCAGTAGTCCAGGGGGCTCGCAGACCCAGTACTTC. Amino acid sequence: CASSPGGSQTQYF.

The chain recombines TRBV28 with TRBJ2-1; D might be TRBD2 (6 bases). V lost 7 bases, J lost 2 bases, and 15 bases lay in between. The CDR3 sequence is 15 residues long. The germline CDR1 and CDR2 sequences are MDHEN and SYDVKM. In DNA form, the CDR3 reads TGTGCCAGCAACAACGGGGCTAGCGCCTACAATGAGCAGTTCTTC. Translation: CASNNGASAYNEQFF.

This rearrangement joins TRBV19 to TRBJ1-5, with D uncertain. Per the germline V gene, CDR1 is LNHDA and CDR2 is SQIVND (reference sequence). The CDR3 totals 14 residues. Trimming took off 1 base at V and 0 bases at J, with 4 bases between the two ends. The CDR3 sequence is CASSIGSSNQPQHF. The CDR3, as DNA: TGTGCCAGTAGTATAGGTAGTAGCAATCAGCCCCAGCATTTT.

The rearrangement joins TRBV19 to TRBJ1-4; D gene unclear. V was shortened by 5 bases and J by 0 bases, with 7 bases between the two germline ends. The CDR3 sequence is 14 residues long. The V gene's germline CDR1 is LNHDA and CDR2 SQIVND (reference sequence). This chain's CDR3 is CASSPTATNEKLFF. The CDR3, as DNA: TGTGCCAGTAGTCCGACTGCAACTAATGAAAAACTGTTTTTT.

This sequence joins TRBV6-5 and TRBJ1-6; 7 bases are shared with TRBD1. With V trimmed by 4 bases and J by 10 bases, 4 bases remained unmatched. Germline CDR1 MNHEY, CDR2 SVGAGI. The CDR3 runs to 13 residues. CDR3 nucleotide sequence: TGTGCCAGCAGTTCTACAGGGGACTCACCCCTCCACTTT. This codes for CASSSTGDSPLHF.

The CDR3 loop is CASSDTMNTEAFF. The CDR3 DNA is TGTGCCAGCAGCGATACAATGAACACTGAAGCTTTCTTT. The chain employs TRBV3-1 (or the pseudogene TRBV3-2) and TRBJ1-1; D uncertain. Looked up from germline, CDR1 is LGHDT and CDR2 is YNNKEL (reference sequence). Trimming shortened V by 5 bases and J by 0 bases, and 7 bases separated the two germline ends. This CDR3 has 13 amino acids.

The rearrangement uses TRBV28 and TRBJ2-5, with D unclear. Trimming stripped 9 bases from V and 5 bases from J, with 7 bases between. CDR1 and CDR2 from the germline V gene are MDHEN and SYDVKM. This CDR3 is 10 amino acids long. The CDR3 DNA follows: TGTGCCAGTTCTCAGGAGACCCAGTACTTC. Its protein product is CASSQETQYF.

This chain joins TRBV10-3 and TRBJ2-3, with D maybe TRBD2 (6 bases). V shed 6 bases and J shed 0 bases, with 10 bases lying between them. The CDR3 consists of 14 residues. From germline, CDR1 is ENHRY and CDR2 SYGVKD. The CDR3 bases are TGTGCCATCAGGGAACGGGAGAGCACAGATACGCAGTATTTT. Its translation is CAIRERESTDTQYF.

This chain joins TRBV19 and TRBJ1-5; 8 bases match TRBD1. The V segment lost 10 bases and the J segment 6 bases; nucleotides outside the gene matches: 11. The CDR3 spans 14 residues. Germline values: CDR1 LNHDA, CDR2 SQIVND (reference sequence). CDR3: CATRTGLYGQPQHF. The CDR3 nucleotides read TGTGCCACCCGGACAGGGTTATATGGTCAGCCCCAGCATTTT.

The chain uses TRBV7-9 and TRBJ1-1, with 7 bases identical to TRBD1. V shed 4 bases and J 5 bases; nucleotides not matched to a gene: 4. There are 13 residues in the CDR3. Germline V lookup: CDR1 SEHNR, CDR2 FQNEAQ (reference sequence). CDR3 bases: TGTGCCAGCAGCTCGACAGGGACGACTGAAGCTTTCTTT. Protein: CASSSTGTTEAFF.

This chain's CDR3 is CASSFSSGSRYNEQFF. The CDR3 nucleotides are TGTGCCAGCAGTTTCTCTAGCGGGAGTCGGTACAATGAGCAGTTCTTC. The gene calls are TRBV6-4 and TRBJ2-1; 10 bases map to TRBD2. CDR3 length equals 16 residues. The V segment lost 5 bases and the J segment 4 bases; nucleotides outside the gene matches: 8. The germline CDR1 and CDR2 sequences are MRHNA and SNTAGT.